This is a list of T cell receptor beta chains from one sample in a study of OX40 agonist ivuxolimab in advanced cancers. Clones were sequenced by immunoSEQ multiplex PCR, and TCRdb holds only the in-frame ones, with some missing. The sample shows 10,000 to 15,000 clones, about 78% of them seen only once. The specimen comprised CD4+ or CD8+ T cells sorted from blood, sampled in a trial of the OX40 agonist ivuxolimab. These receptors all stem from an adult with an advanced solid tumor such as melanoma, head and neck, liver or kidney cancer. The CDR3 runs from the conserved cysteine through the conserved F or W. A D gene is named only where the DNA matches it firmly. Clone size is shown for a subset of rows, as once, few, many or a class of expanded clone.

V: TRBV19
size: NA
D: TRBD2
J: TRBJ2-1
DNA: TGTGCCAGTAGTATAGATCTGGGAGGGAGGTCCTACAATGAGCAGTTCTTC
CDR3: CASSIDLGGRSYNEQFF

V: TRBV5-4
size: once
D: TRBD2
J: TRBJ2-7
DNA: TGTGCCAGCAGCGTGACTAGCGGGAGTCTCGACGAGCAGTACTTC
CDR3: CASSVTSGSLDEQYF

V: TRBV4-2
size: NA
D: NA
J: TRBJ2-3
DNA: TGTGCCAGCAGCCAAGCTTGGGCTAGCACAGATACGCAGTATTTT
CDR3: CASSQAWASTDTQYF

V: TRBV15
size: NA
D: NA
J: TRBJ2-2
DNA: TGTGCCTCCGCGGACTTTTTTACCGGGGAGCTGTTTTTT
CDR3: CASADFFTGELFF

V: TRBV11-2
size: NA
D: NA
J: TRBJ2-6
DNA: TGTGCCAGCAGCTTAGCCTCTTATGGGGCCAACGTCCTGACTTTC
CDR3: CASSLASYGANVLTF

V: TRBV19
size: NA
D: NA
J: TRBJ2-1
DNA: TGTGCCAGTAGTTTCGGTTATGAGCAGTTCTTC
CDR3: CASSFGYEQFF

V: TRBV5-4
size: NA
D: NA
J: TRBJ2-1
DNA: TGTGCCAGCAGCTTACCGGGACTTTTATACAATGAGCAGTTCTTC
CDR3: CASSLPGLLYNEQFF

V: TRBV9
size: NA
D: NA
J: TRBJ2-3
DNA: TGTGCCAGCAGCGTTCGGGGGATGCCGGGCACAGATACGCAGTATTTT
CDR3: CASSVRGMPGTDTQYF

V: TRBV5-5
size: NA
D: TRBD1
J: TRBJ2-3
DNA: TGTGCCAGCGGACAGGGGACAGATACGCAGTATTTT
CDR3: CASGQGTDTQYF

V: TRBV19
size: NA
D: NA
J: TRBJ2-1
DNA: TGTGCCAGTAGTATGGTTTCCTCTACAGATGAGCAGTTCTTC
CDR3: CASSMVSSTDEQFF

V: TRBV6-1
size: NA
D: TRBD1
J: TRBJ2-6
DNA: TGTGCCAGCAGTGAATCAGGGGGACAGGGGAACTCTGGGGCCAACGTCCTGACTTTC
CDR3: CASSESGGQGNSGANVLTF

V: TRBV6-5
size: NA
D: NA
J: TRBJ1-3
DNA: TGTGCCAGCAGACCCCCGACAGAAAACACCATATATTTT
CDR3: CASRPPTENTIYF

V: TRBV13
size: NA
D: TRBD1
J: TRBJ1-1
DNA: TGTGCCAGCAGCCTCCGAGGGGGGACAGGGGGCACTGAAGCTTTCTTT
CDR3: CASSLRGGTGGTEAFF

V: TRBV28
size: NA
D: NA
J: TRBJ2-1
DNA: TGTGCCAGCAGTTTTGGACATAGCGAGCAGTTCTTC
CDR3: CASSFGHSEQFF

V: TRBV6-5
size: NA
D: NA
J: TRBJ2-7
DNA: TGTGCCAGCAGAGGGGCGGGCAGCTCCTACGAGCAGTACTTC
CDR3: CASRGAGSSYEQYF

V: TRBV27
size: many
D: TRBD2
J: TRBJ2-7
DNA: TGTGCCAGCAGCCCCGGGACTAGCGCCTACGAGCAGTACTTC
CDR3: CASSPGTSAYEQYF

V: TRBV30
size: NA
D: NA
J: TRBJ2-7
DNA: TGTGCCTCTGACAGTGAGATTGGGGAGCAGTACTTC
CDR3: CASDSEIGEQYF

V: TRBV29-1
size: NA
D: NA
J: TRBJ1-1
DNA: TGCAGCGCCCTGACAGACTCTGCTGAAGCTTTCTTT
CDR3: CSALTDSAEAFF

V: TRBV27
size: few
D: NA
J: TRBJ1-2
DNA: TGTGCCAGCAGGGGGGACTATGGCTACACCTTC
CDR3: CASRGDYGYTF

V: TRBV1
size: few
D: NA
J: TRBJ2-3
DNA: TGCACCAGCAGCCCCTTCAGGGAGGGGTTTTATAGCACAGATACGCAGTATTTT
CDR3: CTSSPFREGFYSTDTQYF

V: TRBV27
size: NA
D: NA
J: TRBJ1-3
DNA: TGTGCCAGCAGTCCGAGGTGGGGACCCTGGGCTGGAAACACCATATATTTT
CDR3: CASSPRWGPWAGNTIYF

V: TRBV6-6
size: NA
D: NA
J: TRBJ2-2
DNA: TGTGCCAGCTCGGAAGGCAGGGCGCGGACCGGGGAGCTGTTTTTT
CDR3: CASSEGRARTGELFF

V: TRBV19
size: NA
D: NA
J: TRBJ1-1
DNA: TGTGCCAGTGTTCCCAGCCCGGCGAGAGGCTTTGCTTTCTTT
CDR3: CASVPSPARGFAFF

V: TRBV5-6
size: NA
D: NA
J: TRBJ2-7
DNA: TGTGCCAGCAGCTTTAGCTCTAGCTCCTACGAGCAGTACTTC
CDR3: CASSFSSSSYEQYF

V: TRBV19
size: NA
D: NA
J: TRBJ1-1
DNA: TGTGCCAGTAGTCCTCTAGGGCAACCCATTGAAGCTTTCTTT
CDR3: CASSPLGQPIEAFF

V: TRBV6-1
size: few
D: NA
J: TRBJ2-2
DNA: TGTGCCAGCAGCGGGACCTGGGCGGGGCCGGAGCTGTTTTTT
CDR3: CASSGTWAGPELFF

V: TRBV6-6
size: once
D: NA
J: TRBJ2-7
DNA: TGTGCCAGCAAAACCCCGGACAGCTACGAGCAATACTTC
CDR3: CASKTPDSYEQYF

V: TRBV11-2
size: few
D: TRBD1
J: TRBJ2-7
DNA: TGTGCCAGCAGCGCAGGGGGCTACGAGCAGTACTTC
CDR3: CASSAGGYEQYF

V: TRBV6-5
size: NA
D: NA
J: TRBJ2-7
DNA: TGTGCCAGCAGTTACTCGAGCAATCCCTACGAGCAGTACTTC
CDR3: CASSYSSNPYEQYF

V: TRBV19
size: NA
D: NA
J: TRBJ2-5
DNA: TGTGCCAGTAGTTGGAAGGGTTGGGAGACCCAGTACTTC
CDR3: CASSWKGWETQYF

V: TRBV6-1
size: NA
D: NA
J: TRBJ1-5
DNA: TGTGCCAGCAGTGAAGCAGAAATTCAGCCCCAGCATTTT
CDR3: CASSEAEIQPQHF

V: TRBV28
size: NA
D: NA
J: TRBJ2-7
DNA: TGTGCCAGCAGTTTCTCTTCGGGGGCAACCTACGAGCAGTACTTC
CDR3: CASSFSSGATYEQYF